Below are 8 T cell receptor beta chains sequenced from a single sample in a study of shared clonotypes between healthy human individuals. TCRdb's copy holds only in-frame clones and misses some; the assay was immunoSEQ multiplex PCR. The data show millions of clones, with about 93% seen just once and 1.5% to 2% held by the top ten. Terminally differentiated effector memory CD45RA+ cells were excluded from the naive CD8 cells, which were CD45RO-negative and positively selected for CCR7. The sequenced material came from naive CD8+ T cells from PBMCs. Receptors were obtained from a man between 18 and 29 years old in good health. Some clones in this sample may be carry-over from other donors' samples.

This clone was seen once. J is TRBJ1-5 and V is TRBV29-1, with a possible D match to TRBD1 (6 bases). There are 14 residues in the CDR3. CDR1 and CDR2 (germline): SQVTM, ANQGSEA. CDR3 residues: CANQGMFDNQPQHF. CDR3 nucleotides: TGCGCAAACCAGGGGATGTTCGACAATCAGCCCCAGCATTTT.

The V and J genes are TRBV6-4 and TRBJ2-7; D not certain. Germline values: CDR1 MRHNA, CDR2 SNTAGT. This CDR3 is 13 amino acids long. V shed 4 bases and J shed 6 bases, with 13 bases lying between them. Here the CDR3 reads CASSGPKWVEQYF. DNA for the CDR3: TGTGCCAGCAGTGGCCCGAAATGGGTCGAGCAGTACTTC.

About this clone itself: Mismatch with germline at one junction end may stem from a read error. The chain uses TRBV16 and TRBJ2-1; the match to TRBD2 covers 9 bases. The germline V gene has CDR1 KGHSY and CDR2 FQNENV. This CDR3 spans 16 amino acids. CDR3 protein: CVSSQSRREGYNEQFF. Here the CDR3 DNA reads TGTGTCAGCAGCCAATCGCGGCGGGAGGGTTACAATGAGCAGTTCTTC.

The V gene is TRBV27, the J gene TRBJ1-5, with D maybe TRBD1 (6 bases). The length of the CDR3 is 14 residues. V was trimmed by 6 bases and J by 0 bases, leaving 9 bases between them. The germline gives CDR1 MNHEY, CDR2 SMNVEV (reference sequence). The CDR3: CASRGANSNQPQHF. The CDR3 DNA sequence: TGTGCCAGCAGGGGGGCGAATAGCAATCAGCCCCAGCATTTT.

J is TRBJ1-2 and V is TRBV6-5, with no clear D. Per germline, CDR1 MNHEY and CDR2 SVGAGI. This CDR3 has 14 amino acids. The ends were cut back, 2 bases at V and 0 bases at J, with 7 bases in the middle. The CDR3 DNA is TGTGCCAGCAGTTACCTGAGCGCTAACTATGGCTACACCTTC. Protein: CASSYLSANYGYTF.

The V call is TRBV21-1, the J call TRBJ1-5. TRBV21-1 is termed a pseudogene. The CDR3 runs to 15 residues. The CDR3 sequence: CASSLPRVPNQPQHF. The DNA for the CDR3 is TGTGCCAGCAGCCTCCCGAGGGTCCCGAACCAGCCCCAGCATTTT.

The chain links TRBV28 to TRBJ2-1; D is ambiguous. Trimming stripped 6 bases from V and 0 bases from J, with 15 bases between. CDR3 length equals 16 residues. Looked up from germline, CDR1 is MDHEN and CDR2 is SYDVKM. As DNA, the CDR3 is TGTGCCAGCAGACCACTCTCTGGTGTCTCCTACAATGAGCAGTTCTTC. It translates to CASRPLSGVSYNEQFF.

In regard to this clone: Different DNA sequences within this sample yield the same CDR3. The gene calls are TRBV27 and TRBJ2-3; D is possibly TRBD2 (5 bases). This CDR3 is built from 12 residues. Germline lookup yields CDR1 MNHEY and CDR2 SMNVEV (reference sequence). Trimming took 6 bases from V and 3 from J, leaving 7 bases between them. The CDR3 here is CASSRLTDTQYF. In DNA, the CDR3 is TGTGCCAGCAGCCGACTAACAGATACGCAGTATTTT.